These T cell receptor beta chains were read from a single sample in a study of shared clonotypes between healthy human individuals. Method: immunoSEQ multiplex PCR; TCRdb's copy keeps in-frame clones and lacks some. The sample has roughly 2.6 million clones, 90% to 95% seen once. The sequencing input was naive CD4+ T cells sorted from blood. These receptors were collected from a man aged 18-30 years in good health. Each CDR3 is given with its conserved first and last residue. D genes are given only for firm matches. Size is omitted from some rows. Given values are once, few, many or a class for expanded clones.

>TRBV29-1|-|15|TRBJ1-4|-
TGCAGCGCGCGAGGATCGGGGACAACTAATGAAAAACTGTTTTTT
CSARGSGTTNEKLFF
>TRBV11-2|-|16|TRBJ2-5|-
TGTGCCAGCAGCTTAGATCTTAACAGGGAGGCGGAGACCCAGTACTTC
CASSLDLNREAETQYF
>TRBV11-3|TRBD2|15|TRBJ2-4|-
TGTGCCAGCAGACCCCCCTGGGAGGGCAAAAACATTCAGTACTTC
CASRPPWEGKNIQYF
>TRBV5-1|-|13|TRBJ2-7|once
TGCGCCAGCAGCTTGGAGTGGGCGCACGAGCAGTACTTC
CASSLEWAHEQYF
>TRBV30|TRBD2|15|TRBJ2-2|-
TGTGCCTGGAGTTTAGGGAGAGGGAGGGTCGGGGAGCTGTTTTTT
CAWSLGRGRVGELFF
>TRBV7-2|TRBD1|15|TRBJ2-7|-
TGTGCCAGCAGCCCCGCTAGGACAGGGACCTACGAGCAGTACTTC
CASSPARTGTYEQYF
>TRBV2|-|13|TRBJ1-2|-
TGTGCCAGCAGTGGGACACTAGCGGGTGGCTACACCTTC
CASSGTLAGGYTF
>TRBV30|TRBD1|13|TRBJ1-1|-
TGTGCCTGGGGCCGACAGGGAGGGACTGAAGCTTTCTTT
CAWGRQGGTEAFF
>TRBV11-2|-|15|TRBJ2-2|-
TGTGCCAGCAGCTCCAACAAGGGCCGCACCGGGGAGCTGTTTTTT
CASSSNKGRTGELFF
>TRBV30|-|13|TRBJ1-3|-
TGTGCCTGGATCACCTTCTCTGGAAACACCATATATTTT
CAWITFSGNTIYF
>TRBV10-1|TRBD2|15|TRBJ2-3|-
TGCGCCAGCAGTCGAGGGACTAGCGGAACAGATACGCAGTATTTT
CASSRGTSGTDTQYF
>TRBV29-1|-|12|TRBJ2-1|-
TGCAGCGTTGTGAAGGGGGGCGATGAGCAGTTCTTC
CSVVKGGDEQFF
>TRBV2|-|16|TRBJ2-1|-
TGTGCCAGCAGTCGGGTCATGGGGAGCTCCTACAATGAGCAGTTCTTC
CASSRVMGSSYNEQFF
>TRBV5-1|TRBD2|13|TRBJ2-7|-
TGCGCCAGCAGCCCTAGCGGGAGGGGCGAGCAGTACTTC
CASSPSGRGEQYF
>TRBV4-3|-|14|TRBJ2-7|-
TGCGCCAGCAGCCAAGAGGCGCGCTCCTACGAGCAGTACTTC
CASSQEARSYEQYF
>TRBV29-1|-|13|TRBJ1-5|once
TGCAGCGTCGCCGACGGCGGCAATCAGCCCCAGCATTTT
CSVADGGNQPQHF
>TRBV10-3|TRBD2|17|TRBJ2-3|-
TGTGCCATCAGTGCCGGGACTAGCGGGGTACGCACAGATACGCAGTATTTT
CAISAGTSGVRTDTQYF
>TRBV2|-|11|TRBJ2-7|-
TGTGCCAGCAGGGCAGCCTACGAGCAGTACTTC
CASRAAYEQYF
>TRBV4-3|TRBD2|17|TRBJ2-2|-
TGCGCCAGCAGCCAAGGACACCAGCGGGAGTTCCCCGGGGAGCTGTTTTTT
CASSQGHQREFPGELFF
>TRBV29-1|TRBD1|16|TRBJ2-7|-
TGCAGCGTTGAAGATCAGATTCCCGGGACAGGATACGAGCAGTACTTC
CSVEDQIPGTGYEQYF
>TRBV6-1|-|13|TRBJ1-5|-
TGTGCCAGCAGCCTACCCCCGGGACAGCCCCAGCATTTT
CASSLPPGQPQHF
>TRBV5-4|TRBD1|13|TRBJ1-1|-
TGTGCCAGCAGCTGGACAGGGGACACTGAAGCTTTCTTT
CASSWTGDTEAFF
>TRBV30|-|17|TRBJ2-7|-
TGTGCCTGGAGTGTATGGACTACTGTAGTCCACCGTCCAGAGCAGTACTTC
CAWSVWTTVVHRPEQYF
>TRBV6-6|-|13|TRBJ1-5|-
TGTGCCAGCAGCCGAGGCTGGGAATCGCCCCAGCATTTT
CASSRGWESPQHF
>TRBV6-6|TRBD1|16|TRBJ1-5|-
TGTGCCAGCAGTTCGAGACAGGGGGCCAGCAATCAGCCCCAGCATTTT
CASSSRQGASNQPQHF
>TRBV6-5|TRBD1|15|TRBJ1-6|-
TGTGCCAGCAGTCTGACAGGGGGAGGTAATTCACCCCTCCACTTT
CASSLTGGGNSPLHF
>TRBV19|TRBD2|14|TRBJ2-1|-
TGTGCCAGTAGTCAGTCGGGAGGCCACAATGAGCAGTTCTTC
CASSQSGGHNEQFF
>TRBV6-5|TRBD2|15|TRBJ2-1|-
TGTGCCAGCAGTCCAACTAGCGGGAGATACAATGAGCAGTTCTTC
CASSPTSGRYNEQFF
>TRBV6-5|TRBD1|14|TRBJ2-7|-
TGTGCCAGCAGTTACAGGGACAGAGACTACGAGCAGTACTTC
CASSYRDRDYEQYF
>TRBV6-1|-|13|TRBJ1-1|-
TGTGCCAGCAGTGAACTAAATCCGCCCAAGGTTTTCTTT
CASSELNPPKVFF
>TRBV7-2|TRBD2|18|TRBJ2-7|-
TGTGCCAGCAGCTTTGGGACTAGCGGGAGGGCCTTCACCTACGAGCAGTACTTC
CASSFGTSGRAFTYEQYF
>TRBV30|-|17|TRBJ2-2|-
TGTGCCTGGAGCAGGCTAAAGGTTGGAGGGAACACCGGGGAGCTGTTTTTT
CAWSRLKVGGNTGELFF
>TRBV23-1|-|19|TRBJ1-6|-
TGCGCCAGCAGTACCCCTCTTTGGGTATCGAGCTCCTATAATTCACCCCTCCACTTT
CASSTPLWVSSSYNSPLHF
>TRBV7-9|-|13|TRBJ2-1|-
TGTGCCAGCACAGGAGGCTCCTACAATGAGCAGTTCTTC
CASTGGSYNEQFF
>TRBV10-3|-|13|TRBJ1-3|-
TGTGCCATCAGGGACCCCTCTGGAAACACCATATATTTT
CAIRDPSGNTIYF
>TRBV5-6|-|16|TRBJ2-3|-
TGTGCCAGCACCGCGCCAGGCAGGGGAGGAGTAGATACGCAGTATTTT
CASTAPGRGGVDTQYF
>TRBV18|-|16|TRBJ1-1|-
TGTGCCAGCTCGGGAACCCCTGGGGGGCGCGGGACTGAAGCTTTCTTT
CASSGTPGGRGTEAFF
>TRBV5-5|-|14|TRBJ2-3|-
TGTGCCAGCAGCCCTGCTGGTAGCACAGATACGCAGTATTTT
CASSPAGSTDTQYF
>TRBV5-1|TRBD1|16|TRBJ1-3|-
TGCGCCAGCAGCTTGTTACAGGGGGCAACTGGAAACACCATATATTTT
CASSLLQGATGNTIYF
>TRBV19|-|15|TRBJ2-3|-
TGTGCCAGTAGTTTGGGCAGGGCGGGCACAGATACGCAGTATTTT
CASSLGRAGTDTQYF
>TRBV12-5|-|11|TRBJ2-7|-
TGTGCTAGTGCTTTCGCCTACGAGCAGTACTTC
CASAFAYEQYF
>TRBV6-6|-|15|TRBJ2-5|once
TGTGCCAGCAGACACGGGGTGGTCTCTCAAGAGACCCAGTACTTC
CASRHGVVSQETQYF
>TRBV27|TRBD2|15|TRBJ2-7|-
TGTGCCAGCAGTCGCGGACTAGCGGGTTACTACGAGCAGTACTTC
CASSRGLAGYYEQYF
>TRBV4-3|-|15|TRBJ1-1|-
TGCGCCAGCAGCCAAGTCGGGGGAGGGTTCACTGAAGCTTTCTTT
CASSQVGGGFTEAFF
>TRBV6-1|TRBD2|17|TRBJ2-3|-
TGTGCCAGCAGTGGAAAGGGACTAGCGGGAGCAACAGATACGCAGTATTTT
CASSGKGLAGATDTQYF
>TRBV5-1|-|14|TRBJ2-3|-
TGCGCCAGCAGCTTGGGACCGTTCACAGATACGCAGTATTTT
CASSLGPFTDTQYF
>TRBV7-8|TRBD1|17|TRBJ1-1|-
TGTGCCAGCAGCTACACCCGGCAGCCCAGGGGGGACACTGAAGCTTTCTTT
CASSYTRQPRGDTEAFF
>TRBV9|-|15|TRBJ1-2|-
TGTGCCAGCAGCGTAGATAAGGGTTCTAACTATGGCTACACCTTC
CASSVDKGSNYGYTF
>TRBV11-2|TRBD1|14|TRBJ2-1|-
TGTGCCAGCCAGAGGGACAGGGGGCTAAATGAGCAGTTCTTC
CASQRDRGLNEQFF
>TRBV16|-|13|TRBJ1-1|-
TGTGCCAGCAGCAAGACAGAGAACACTGAAGCTTTCTTT
CASSKTENTEAFF
>TRBV6-6|-|16|TRBJ2-3|once
TGTGCCAGCAGTTACTCGTCTGGCTACCGCACAGATACGCAGTATTTT
CASSYSSGYRTDTQYF
>TRBV7-9|-|16|TRBJ2-7|-
TGTGCCAGCAGCTTAGATGAGGGGATCATCTCCTACGAGCAGTACTTC
CASSLDEGIISYEQYF
>TRBV28|-|16|TRBJ1-1|once
TGTGCCAGCAGTTTATTAGGAGCCCCGGGGGGCACTGAAGCTTTCTTT
CASSLLGAPGGTEAFF